The next 5 T cell receptor beta chains were all read from a single sample in a study of OX40 agonist ivuxolimab in advanced cancers. Generated by immunoSEQ multiplex PCR, the TCRdb table keeps only in-frame clones and is missing some. This table holds 9,500 to 10,000 clones, about 89% found once. This specimen was CD4+ or CD8+ T cells sorted from blood, taken in a trial of the OX40 agonist ivuxolimab. These receptors were taken from an adult with an advanced solid tumor such as melanoma, head and neck, liver or kidney cancer.

This chain uses TRBV10-3 with TRBJ2-5, with D possibly TRBD1 on 5 matching bases. The germline V gene has CDR1 ENHRY and CDR2 SYGVKD. Trimming pared 3 bases from V and 6 bases from J, leaving 14 bases between. The CDR3 is made up of 14 amino acids. The CDR3 nucleotides are TGTGCCATCAGTGAAGTAGGCCAGGGAAAGACCCAGTACTTC. Translated: CAISEVGQGKTQYF.

This clone was found once. The CDR3 DNA reads TGTGCCTGGAGTGTAGGTAGCTTTCCCCACGAGCAGTACTTC. Protein: CAWSVGSFPHEQYF. This sequence joins TRBV30 and TRBJ2-7; D is uncertain. V was shortened by 0 bases and J by 5 bases, with 14 bases between the two germline ends. The germline V gene encodes CDR1 GTSNPN and CDR2 SVGIG (reference sequence). The CDR3 consists of 14 residues.

This clone is medium-sized in the sample. J is TRBJ2-2 and V is TRBV5-1; no reliable D call. CDR3 length equals 15 residues. The germline V and J ends were trimmed by 6 bases and 1 base, with 13 bases remaining between them. Germline loops: CDR1 SGHRS, CDR2 YFSETQ. The CDR3 DNA reads as TGCGCCAGCACCGTGTCCGTCTGGAACACCGGGGAGCTGTTTTTT. This gives the protein CASTVSVWNTGELFF.

This chain uses TRBV7-3 with TRBJ2-1; D is unclear. The V end was cut by 4 bases, the J end by 5 bases, with 12 bases between. Germline V CDR1 and CDR2: SGHTA, FQGTGA. The CDR3 consists of 14 residues. CDR3 bases: TGTGCCAGCAGCTACAAAGGTAGCCACAATGAGCAGTTCTTC. It is translated as CASSYKGSHNEQFF.

This chain's CDR3 is CASRPASTSGEYEQYF. CDR3 nucleotides: TGTGCCAGCAGACCCGCCTCGACTAGCGGAGAGTACGAGCAGTACTTC. The chain employs TRBV28 and TRBJ2-7, with 9 bases fitting TRBD2. CDR1 and CDR2 from the germline V gene are MDHEN and SYDVKM. The CDR3 spans 16 residues. Trimming at V came to 6 bases and at J to 4 bases, leaving 13 bases not matched to a gene.